These 17 T cell receptor beta chains were all obtained from the same sample, sequenced in a study of blood T cell repertoires in COVID-19. The data were produced by immunoSEQ multiplex PCR, yet TCRdb's version contains in-frame clones alone and is incomplete. The sample has about 40,000 clones; about 86% are singletons. The sample taken for sequencing was peripheral blood. The origin of the receptors is a woman in her sixties or seventies with acute or convalescent COVID-19.

The genes are TRBV5-3 and TRBJ1-2, with TRBD1 matching 9 bases. TRBV5-3 is assigned to the ORF class and has an uncertain function. The CDR3 has 14 residues. The trim removed 8 bases at V and 5 bases at J, leaving 10 bases unmatched. CDR3 region: CARARDRDGYGYTF. The CDR3 region has the DNA TGTGCCAGGGCCCGGGACAGGGATGGGTATGGCTACACCTTC.

The chain is built from TRBV4-1 and TRBJ1-1, with D hard to call. The CDR3 sequence is 15 residues long. Trimming removed 0 bases from V and 0 bases from J, with 8 bases in between. Per the germline V gene, CDR1 is MGHRA and CDR2 is YSYEKL. The CDR3 DNA reads TGCGCCAGCAGCCAAGAGTGGCAGTTGAACACTGAAGCTTTCTTT. Encoded protein: CASSQEWQLNTEAFF.

The chain employs TRBV2 and TRBJ2-1, with D perhaps TRBD2 (6 bases). The V and J ends lost 6 bases and 0 bases respectively, with 12 bases between them. The CDR3 has 15 residues. Germline-derived CDR1 and CDR2 are SNHLY and FYNNEI. The CDR3, as DNA: TGTGCCAGCAGGGGGGACTTAAGCTCCTACAATGAGCAGTTCTTC. It specifies CASRGDLSSYNEQFF.

This chain links TRBV2 with TRBJ1-4, with TRBD1 as a possible D gene (6 bases). The CDR3 spans 13 residues. Germline CDR1 is SNHLY and CDR2 is FYNNEI. With 11 bases removed from V and 8 bases from J, the gap between germline ends came to 18 bases. CDR3 DNA: TGTGCCTGGACAGACAGAGAACGAGAAAAACTGTTTTTT. This translates into CAWTDREREKLFF.

The CDR3, as DNA: TGTGCCAGCAGCTTAGAACAAAATCAGCCCCAGCATTTT. As protein: CASSLEQNQPQHF. The V call is TRBV7-2, the J call TRBJ1-5; D unclear. V lost 1 base and J 4 bases, leaving 5 bases between the germline ends. The CDR3 runs to 13 residues. Germline CDR1 and CDR2: SGHTA and FQGNSA.

The chain recombines TRBV6-1 with TRBJ1-5; 11 nucleotides match TRBD1. Trimming took 4 bases from V and 5 from J; bases not matched to a gene: 10. CDR3 length: 17 amino acids. In germline, CDR1 is MNHNS, CDR2 SASEGT. CDR3 sequence: CASSGTGGLRTHQPQHF. CDR3 DNA: TGTGCCAGCAGTGGGACAGGGGGCCTTAGAACCCATCAGCCCCAGCATTTT.

CDR3 loop: CASLPSGGPGANVLTF. The CDR3 DNA reads TGTGCCAGTCTCCCGTCCGGGGGGCCCGGGGCCAACGTCCTGACTTTC. The chain links TRBV4-2 to TRBJ2-6, with a tentative D call TRBD2 (7 bases). V was trimmed by 9 bases and J by 4 bases, leaving 19 bases between them. There are 16 residues in the CDR3. Germline loops: CDR1 LGHNA, CDR2 YNFKEQ.

V is TRBV2 and J is TRBJ1-3; D call uncertain. The CDR3 is made up of 15 amino acids. Germline CDR1 and CDR2: SNHLY and FYNNEI. V shed 4 bases and J shed 2 bases, with 12 bases lying between them. The DNA for the CDR3 is TGTGCCAGCAGTGGGGAGAGTAAAACTGGAAACACCATATATTTT. It yields the protein CASSGESKTGNTIYF.

The chain combines TRBV4-2 with TRBJ2-1; D is undetermined. The germline CDR1 and CDR2 sequences are LGHNA and YNFKEQ. The CDR3 covers 14 residues. The germline V and J ends were trimmed by 2 bases and 5 bases, with 10 bases remaining between them. The DNA for the CDR3 is TGTGCCAGCAGCCAACTCGACACGGACAATGAGCAGTTCTTC. As protein: CASSQLDTDNEQFF.

This clone has only a few counts. The V gene is TRBV5-1, the J gene TRBJ1-1; D not resolved. This CDR3 contains 15 residues. Germline values: CDR1 SGHRS, CDR2 YFSETQ. Trimming took off 0 bases at V and 3 bases at J, with 12 bases between the two ends. DNA for the CDR3: TGCGCCAGCAGCTTGGTTGGAGATTCGCACACTGAAGCTTTCTTT. Its translation: CASSLVGDSHTEAFF.

The genes are TRBV30 and TRBJ1-3; TRBD1 aligns across 7 bases. The CDR3 is made up of 14 amino acids. Germline V gene lookup returns CDR1 GTSNPN and CDR2 SVGIG (reference sequence). The V gene end was trimmed by 3 bases and the J gene end by 1 base; junction bases not matched to a gene: 3. CDR3 nucleotide sequence: TGTGCCTGGAGAATCAGGGGGTCTGGAAACACCATATATTTT. This codes for CAWRIRGSGNTIYF.

This chain joins TRBV19 and TRBJ1-3, with a weak D call TRBD1 (6 bases). V was pared by 5 bases and J by 4 bases, with 12 bases between. This CDR3 has 14 residues. Germline V lookup: CDR1 LNHDA, CDR2 SQIVND (reference sequence). The CDR3 bases are TGTGCCAGTAGTCGGCGAGGGACAGGAAACACCATATATTTT. Translated, it gives CASSRRGTGNTIYF.

The rearrangement joins TRBV30 to TRBJ2-1; 7 bases match TRBD1. This CDR3 spans 14 amino acids. V lost 3 bases to trimming and J lost 10 bases; unmatched junction nucleotides: 12. Germline loops: CDR1 GTSNPN, CDR2 SVGIG (reference sequence). The CDR3, as DNA: TGTGCCTGGAGGGTCGCAGGGGGTACGGTAGAGCAGTTCTTC. Its translation: CAWRVAGGTVEQFF. Combining the CDR3 with reference TRBV30 and TRBJ2-1 gives the whole variable domain SQTIHQWPATLVQPVGSPLSLECTVEGTSNPNLYWYRQAAGRGLQLLFYSVGIGQISSEVPQNLSASRPQDRQFILSSKKLLLSDSGFYLCAWRVAGGTVEQFFGPGTRLTVL.

A remark on this clone: Other DNA sequences in this sample translate to the same CDR3. The V and J genes are TRBV12-3 or TRBV12-4 and TRBJ2-7, with D possibly TRBD2 on 6 matching bases. This CDR3 has 13 residues. The germline V and J ends were trimmed by 8 bases and 1 base, with 12 bases remaining between them. The CDR3 region has the DNA TGTGCCAGCTCCAGGGACTCTTCCTACGAGCAGTACTTC. Translated: CASSRDSSYEQYF.

The gene calls are TRBV14 and TRBJ2-7, with 9 nucleotides matching TRBD1. Germline values: CDR1 SGHDN, CDR2 FVKESK. V was clipped by 4 bases and J by 0 bases; unmatched bases: 13. CDR3 length equals 18 residues. The CDR3: CASSPQGQGKRVSYEQYF. The CDR3 bases are TGTGCCAGCAGCCCGCAGGGACAGGGCAAGAGGGTCTCCTACGAGCAGTACTTC.

This clone was seen a single time. This chain links TRBV5-8 with TRBJ1-1, with 7 bases identical to TRBD1. Germline trimming cut 3 bases from V and 0 bases from J; bases unmatched to any gene: 8. The CDR3 runs 16 residues. Germline-derived CDR1 and CDR2 are SGHTS and YDEGEE. The CDR3: CASSSFSGTVNTEAFF. The CDR3 DNA is TGTGCCAGCAGCTCCTTTTCCGGGACAGTGAACACTGAAGCTTTCTTT.

This clone showed up just a few times. J is TRBJ2-3 and V is TRBV5-1; D may be TRBD2 (6 bases). CDR1 and CDR2 from the germline V gene are SGHRS and YFSETQ. V lost 7 bases and J lost 5, with 17 bases in between. The CDR3 extends over 14 amino acids. The CDR3 region has the DNA TGCGCCAGCGGGAGGACGGGTATAGAAGATACGCAGTATTTT. Amino acids: CASGRTGIEDTQYF.